These 10 T cell receptor beta chains originate from one sample sequenced in a study of OX40 agonist ivuxolimab in advanced cancers. Sequencing was performed with immunoSEQ multiplex PCR; in TCRdb, only in-frame clones are kept and a portion is missing. Of some 69,000 clones in the sample, more than 80% were seen once. Source: CD4+ or CD8+ T cells sorted from blood, taken in a trial of the OX40 agonist ivuxolimab. These receptor sequences come from an adult with an advanced solid tumor such as melanoma, head and neck, liver or kidney cancer.

The V gene is TRBV7-3, the J gene TRBJ2-5; no clear D gene. Germline V lookup: CDR1 SGHTA, CDR2 FQGTGA. The CDR3 length is 13 residues. V lost 6 bases to trimming and J lost 5 bases, with 13 bases between them. The CDR3, as DNA: TGTGCCAGCAGTCCCTCTACCAGGGAGACCCAGTACTTC. The encoded protein is CASSPSTRETQYF.

The chain employs TRBV6-6 and TRBJ1-1; D possibly corresponds to TRBD1 (6 bases). The length of the CDR3 is 14 residues. CDR1 and CDR2 from the germline V gene are MNHNY and SVGAGI (reference sequence). The V end lost 6 bases, the J end lost 0 bases, and 11 bases lay between the germline ends. In nucleotides, the CDR3 is TGTGCCAGCAGCCACGGACAGCTGAACACTGAAGCTTTCTTT. Its translation: CASSHGQLNTEAFF.

The V call is TRBV9, the J call TRBJ2-7, with TRBD1 matching 9 bases. CDR3 length equals 16 residues. V gave up 0 bases and J gave up 2 bases; unmatched junction bases: 6. From germline, CDR1 is SGDLS and CDR2 YYNGEE. The CDR3 DNA reads TGTGCCAGCAGCGTAGGGGACAGGGCCGGGGCCTACGAGCAGTACTTC. Protein product: CASSVGDRAGAYEQYF.

This chain links TRBV7-2 with TRBJ1-5; the D gene is possibly TRBD1 (6 bases). Trimming shortened V by 4 bases and J by 6 bases, and 16 bases separated the two germline ends. The CDR3 is 15 amino acids. Germline-derived CDR1 and CDR2 are SGHTA and FQGNSA. The CDR3 loop reads CASSSRQDIGQPQHF. CDR3 nucleotide sequence: TGTGCCAGCAGCTCCCGACAGGACATAGGTCAGCCCCAGCATTTT.

The rearrangement links TRBV2 to TRBJ2-1, with 9 bases lining up with TRBD2. V was pared by 4 bases and J by 6 bases, with 10 bases of the junction left unmatched. CDR3 length equals 16 residues. In germline, CDR1 is SNHLY, CDR2 FYNNEI. The CDR3 DNA reads TGTGCCAGCAGTGTTCGGGTAGCGGGAGCCCTCAATGAGCAGTTCTTC. Amino acid sequence: CASSVRVAGALNEQFF.

This rearrangement joins TRBV7-3 to TRBJ2-3; TRBD2 agrees at 9 bases. The germline V gene has CDR1 SGHTA and CDR2 FQGTGA. V lost 1 base and J lost 10; bases outside the gene matches: 3. The CDR3 sequence is 13 residues long. The DNA for the CDR3 is TGTGCCAGCAGCTTAATACTAGCGGGTTCGCAGTATTTT. It translates to CASSLILAGSQYF.

The chain links TRBV30 to TRBJ1-4; D is uncertain. The CDR3 contains 15 residues. Germline V CDR1 and CDR2: GTSNPN, SVGIG (reference sequence). V lost 0 bases, J lost 5 bases, and 13 bases lay in between. The CDR3 reads CAWSVRIKPNEKLFF. Written as DNA, the CDR3 is TGTGCCTGGAGTGTACGGATAAAGCCCAATGAAAAACTGTTTTTT.

V and J are TRBV7-6 and TRBJ2-3, with D maybe TRBD2 (6 bases). The V gene lost 1 base and the J gene lost 6 bases, with 14 bases spanning the gap. CDR1 and CDR2 (germline): SGHVS, FNYEAQ. CDR3 size: 15 residues. As DNA, the CDR3 is TGTGCCAGCAGCTTAGTTCGGGAGATGGGGGATACGCAGTATTTT. Amino acids: CASSLVREMGDTQYF.

The chain joins TRBV6-1 to TRBJ1-2; D is uncertain. The germline V gene encodes CDR1 MNHNS and CDR2 SASEGT. The CDR3 length is 12 residues. The germline V and J ends were trimmed by 0 bases and 8 bases, with 7 bases remaining between them. CDR3 sequence reads: CASSEARGGYTF. CDR3 DNA: TGTGCCAGCAGTGAAGCCCGCGGCGGCTACACCTTC.

The chain joins TRBV7-2 to TRBJ2-3; D remains ambiguous. Per germline, CDR1 SGHTA and CDR2 FQGNSA. The germline V and J ends were trimmed by 3 bases and 2 bases, with 9 bases remaining between them. This CDR3 is built from 14 residues. The CDR3 nucleotides are TGTGCCAGCAGCTTTTCCCCAGACACAGATACGCAGTATTTT. As protein: CASSFSPDTDTQYF.